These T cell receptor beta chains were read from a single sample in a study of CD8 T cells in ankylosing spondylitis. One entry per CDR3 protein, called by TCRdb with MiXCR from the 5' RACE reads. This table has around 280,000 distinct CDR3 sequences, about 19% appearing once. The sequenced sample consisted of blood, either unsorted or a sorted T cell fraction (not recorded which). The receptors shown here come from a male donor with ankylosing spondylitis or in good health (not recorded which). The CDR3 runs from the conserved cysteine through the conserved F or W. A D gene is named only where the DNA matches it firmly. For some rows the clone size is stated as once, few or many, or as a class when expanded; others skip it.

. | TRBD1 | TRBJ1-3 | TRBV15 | TGTGCCACCAGCGTCCAGGGGGGTGGAAACACCATATATTTT | CATSVQGGGNTIYF
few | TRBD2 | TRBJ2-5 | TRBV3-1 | TGTGCCAGCAGCCAGCCTTCTAGCGGGGGGCAAGGGACCCAGTACTTC | CASSQPSSGGQGTQYF
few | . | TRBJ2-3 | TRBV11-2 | TGTGCCAGCAGCTTGGTTCCGGGAACTAGCACAGATACGCAGTATTTT | CASSLVPGTSTDTQYF
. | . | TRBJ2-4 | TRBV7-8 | TGTGCCAGCAGCGGGCGGGTTCAACTAGCCAAAAACATTCAGTACTTC | CASSGRVQLAKNIQYF
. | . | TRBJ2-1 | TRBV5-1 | TGCGCCAGCAGCTTGGGGAGACTCGGGTATGAGCAGTTCTTC | CASSLGRLGYEQFF
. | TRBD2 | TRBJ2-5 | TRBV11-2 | TGTGCCAGCAGCTTACGAGTGACTAGCGGGGGGGCAGAGACCCAGTACTTC | CASSLRVTSGGAETQYF
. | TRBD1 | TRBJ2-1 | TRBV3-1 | TGTGCCAGCAGCCCAGGCCCCGGGACAGGGGGCTACAATGAGCAGTTCTTC | CASSPGPGTGGYNEQFF
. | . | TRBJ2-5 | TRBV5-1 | TGCGCCAGCAGCTCAGGGGATTCATGGTATCAGGAGGCCCAGTACTTC | CASSSGDSWYQEAQYF
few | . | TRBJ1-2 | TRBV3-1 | TGTGCCAGCAGCCAAGGACAGGTTAGCTATGGCTACACCTTC | CASSQGQVSYGYTF
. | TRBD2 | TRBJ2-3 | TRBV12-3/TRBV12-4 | TGTGCCAGCAGTTTAAGCGGGGCCTCTACACATACGCAGTATTTT | CASSLSGASTHTQYF
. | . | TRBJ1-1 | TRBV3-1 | TGTGCCAGCGTCCAAGGGCTGAACACTGAAGCTTTCTTT | CASVQGLNTEAFF
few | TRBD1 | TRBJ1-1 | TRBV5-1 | TGCGCCAGCAGCAACGCAGGGGGCACTGAAGCTTTCTTT | CASSNAGGTEAFF
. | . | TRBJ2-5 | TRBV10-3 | TGTGCCATCAGTGAGTTCCAAGAGACCCAGTACTTC | CAISEFQETQYF
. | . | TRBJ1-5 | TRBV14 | TGTGCCAGCAGCCAAGAAATTACCCAGCCCCAGCATTTT | CASSQEITQPQHF
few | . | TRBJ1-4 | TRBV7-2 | TGTGCCAGCAGCTTACGGCTAGGGTCAACTAATGAAAAACTGTTTTTT | CASSLRLGSTNEKLFF
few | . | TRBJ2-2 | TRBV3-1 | TGTGCCACCGCCAGGACAACGAACACCGGGGAGCTGTTTTTT | CATARTTNTGELFF
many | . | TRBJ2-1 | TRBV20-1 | TGCAGTGCTAGGGACGAGGGCCGACAGTTCTTC | CSARDEGRQFF
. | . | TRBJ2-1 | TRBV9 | TGTGCCAGCAGCGTAGAACAGGTGACCTACAATGAGCAGTTCTTC | CASSVEQVTYNEQFF
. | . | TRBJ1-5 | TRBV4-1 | TGCGCCAGCAGCCAAGAGGGCGGGGGCCATGGCAATCAGCCCCAGCATTTT | CASSQEGGGHGNQPQHF
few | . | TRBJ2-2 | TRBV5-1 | TGCGCCAGCAGCTTGAGGACACCCCCGAACACCGGGGAGCTGTTTTTT | CASSLRTPPNTGELFF
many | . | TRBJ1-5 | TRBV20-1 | TGCAGTGCTAGGGATAGATTCAGGGATAGCAATCAGCCCCAGCATTTT | CSARDRFRDSNQPQHF
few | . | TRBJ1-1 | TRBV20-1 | TGCAGTGCTAGACGTGGGGCGGTAAACACTGAAGCTTTCTTT | CSARRGAVNTEAFF
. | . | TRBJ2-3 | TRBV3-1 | TGTGCCAGCAGCCCGGGACGGGACACAGATACGCAGTATTTT | CASSPGRDTDTQYF
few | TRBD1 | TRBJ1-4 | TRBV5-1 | TGCGCCAGCAGCCCGGGGACAGGGGACGAAAAACTGTTTTTT | CASSPGTGDEKLFF
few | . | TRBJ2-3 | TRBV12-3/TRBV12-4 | TGTGCCAGCAGTTTAGGGGCTGACAGGACAGATACGCAGTATTTT | CASSLGADRTDTQYF
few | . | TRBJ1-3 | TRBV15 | TGTGCCACCAGCAGAGATCCGGGTACTGGAAACACCATATATTTT | CATSRDPGTGNTIYF
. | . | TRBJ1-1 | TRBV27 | TGTGCCAGCAGTTTGACAGGCGCCCCTGAGGGGGCTTTCTTT | CASSLTGAPEGAFF
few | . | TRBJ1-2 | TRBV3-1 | TGTGCCAGCAGCCAAGATCGTTCAGGGCAAGCTAACTATGGCTACACCTTC | CASSQDRSGQANYGYTF
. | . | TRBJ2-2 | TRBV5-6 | TGTGCCAGCAGCTACGGACGGTCCGGGGAGCTGTTTTTT | CASSYGRSGELFF
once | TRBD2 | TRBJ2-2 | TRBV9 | TGTGCCAGCAGCGTAGGCGGGGGACCCATATCCGGGGAGCTGTTTTTT | CASSVGGGPISGELFF
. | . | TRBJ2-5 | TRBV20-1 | TGCAGTTCTAGAGATAGGGTCCGGCCCCAAGAGACCCAGTACTTC | CSSRDRVRPQETQYF
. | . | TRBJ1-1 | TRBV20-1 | TGCAGTGCTAATGGGGTGCCTGAAGCTTTCTTT | CSANGVPEAFF